The clone carrying this TCR beta chain was seen a single time. Its antigen is currently unknown. The sample belongs to a study of cytomegalovirus exposure and HLA in healthy donors. This CDR3 region has 13 residues. The V gene lost 4 bases and the J gene lost 0 bases, with 4 bases spanning the gap. Per germline, CDR1 SGHNT and CDR2 YYREEE (reference sequence). Points from the study as a whole: Donors belonging to an Asian-associated ancestry cluster reportedly showed fewer N-insertions in productive TCRs than the approximately 670-donor mean, according to what a later analysis found. In a later analysis, the majority of CMV-associated beta chains seemingly showed HLA restriction.

The primer mix had 60 Vbeta and 13 Jbeta primers. Sequencing was performed with immunoSEQ multiplex PCR; in TCRdb, only in-frame clones are kept and a portion is missing. Of approximately 170,000 clones listed, around four fifths are singletons. Sequences were obtained from PBMCs. The sequence was obtained from a female donor in good health and CMV-seronegative. The V call is TRBV5-4, the J call TRBJ2-2; D not resolved. This chain's CDR3 is CASSPPNTGELFF. As DNA, the CDR3 is TGTGCCAGCAGCCCTCCGAACACCGGGGAGCTGTTTTTT.